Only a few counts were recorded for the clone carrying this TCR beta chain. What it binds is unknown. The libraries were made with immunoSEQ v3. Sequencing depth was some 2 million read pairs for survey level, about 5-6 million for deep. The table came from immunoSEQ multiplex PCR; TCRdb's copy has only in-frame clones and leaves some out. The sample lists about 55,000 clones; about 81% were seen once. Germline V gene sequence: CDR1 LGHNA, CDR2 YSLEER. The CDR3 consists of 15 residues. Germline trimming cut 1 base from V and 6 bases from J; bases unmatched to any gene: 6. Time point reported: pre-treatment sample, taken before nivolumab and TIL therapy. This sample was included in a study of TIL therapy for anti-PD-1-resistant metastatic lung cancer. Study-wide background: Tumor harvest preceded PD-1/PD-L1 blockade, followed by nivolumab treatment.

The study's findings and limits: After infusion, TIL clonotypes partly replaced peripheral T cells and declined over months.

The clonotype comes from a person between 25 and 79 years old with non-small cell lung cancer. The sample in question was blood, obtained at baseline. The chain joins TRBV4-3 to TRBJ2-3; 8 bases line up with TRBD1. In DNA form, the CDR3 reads TGCGCCAGCAGCCAAGGGACAGGGTTCGTGGATACGCAGTATTTT. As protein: CASSQGTGFVDTQYF.